This is a list of T cell receptor beta chains from one sample in a study of radiation and T cells in renal cell carcinoma. Sequencing used immunoSEQ multiplex PCR; TCRdb keeps in-frame clones, though not all of them. The data contain some 120,000 clones, 82% of them singletons. The sample was blood, taken from a patient whose treatment included radiotherapy and nephrectomy. These receptors originate from a woman aged 55-70 years with renal cell carcinoma. CDR3s leave out the opening cysteine and the closing phenylalanine or tryptophan. The D gene is left open where the match is weak.

d_gene	v_gene	j_gene	CDR3aa
TRBD1	TRBV19	TRBJ1-1	ASSIGTGRNTEAF
NA	TRBV19	TRBJ1-5	ASSIPGHSNQPQH
TRBD1	TRBV7-9	TRBJ1-2	ASNDRRISRDSNYGYT
NA	TRBV4-1	TRBJ2-6	ASSQRAGGANVLT
TRBD1	TRBV7-2	TRBJ2-7	ASSPRQGGTYEQY
TRBD2	TRBV5-6	TRBJ2-5	ASSRTSGTQY
TRBD2	TRBV9	TRBJ2-5	ASSVRPGTSGKETQY
TRBD1	TRBV7-8	TRBJ2-7	ASSLAQGQYYEQY
NA	TRBV10-1	TRBJ2-1	ASSTRGRGNEQF
NA	TRBV2	TRBJ2-4	ASRGGLAKNIQY
NA	TRBV2	TRBJ1-4	ASSAGPNPTNEKLF
TRBD1	TRBV5-1	TRBJ2-1	ASSLEGQGAIGYEQF
NA	TRBV7-9	TRBJ2-7	ASSLGSGEQY
NA	TRBV2	TRBJ2-5	ASSLVPTGTQETQY
NA	TRBV18	TRBJ2-5	ASSPQETQY
NA	TRBV4-2	TRBJ1-2	ASSLGVFGEAGYT
TRBD1	TRBV6-1	TRBJ2-7	ASSEEGQGATYEQY
NA	TRBV5-1	TRBJ2-1	ASSLSVYEQF
NA	TRBV19	TRBJ2-5	ASSIGRRETQY
TRBD1	TRBV9	TRBJ1-5	ASSPGTGRQPQH
TRBD1	TRBV2	TRBJ1-5	ASRGGQGTGQPQH
NA	TRBV5-4	TRBJ1-6	ASRIGLGHSPLH
NA	TRBV5-4	TRBJ1-3	ASSFGGGIGTGNTIY
NA	TRBV5-1	TRBJ1-1	ASSGTSNTEAF
TRBD1	TRBV19	TRBJ1-1	ASSSSGGQGFGAF
NA	TRBV13	TRBJ2-3	ASSPYSTDTQY
NA	TRBV7-3	TRBJ2-5	ASNRVPGETQY
NA	TRBV19	TRBJ1-2	ATRGIADYGYT
TRBD1	TRBV7-9	TRBJ2-3	ASSFRTGGTDTQY
NA	TRBV27	TRBJ2-2	ASSLNAPTPWELF
TRBD1	TRBV9	TRBJ2-2	ASSARGTAGELF
NA	TRBV5-5	TRBJ2-5	ASSLGINRLQETQY
NA	TRBV7-9	TRBJ1-1	ASSTGLSFTEAF
TRBD1	TRBV7-2	TRBJ1-1	ASSWGQGRPAF
NA	TRBV7-9	TRBJ2-7	ASSPPGSYEQY
TRBD1	TRBV7-2	TRBJ2-3	ASSLATGATYTQY
NA	TRBV7-3	TRBJ1-1	ASSSHRQTEAF